This passage covers 6 T cell receptor beta chains from one sample sequenced in a study of blood T cell repertoires in COVID-19. Method: immunoSEQ multiplex PCR; TCRdb's copy keeps in-frame clones and lacks some. The sample holds over 150,000 clones, more than 70% seen once. Sequences were obtained from peripheral blood. The source of these receptors is a man aged 50 to 60 with COVID-19, enrolled during active disease.

The V and J genes are TRBV2 and TRBJ2-5; D is ambiguous. CDR1 and CDR2 from the germline V gene are SNHLY and FYNNEI. The V gene lost 7 bases and the J gene lost 2 bases, with 8 bases spanning the gap. This CDR3 is 12 amino acids long. Here the CDR3 DNA reads TGTGCCAGCAACCCGCGGCAAGAGACCCAGTACTTC. This translates into CASNPRQETQYF.

This rearrangement joins TRBV12-3 or TRBV12-4 to TRBJ1-5; TRBD1 matches 7 bases. The length of the CDR3 is 13 residues. V dropped 5 bases and J dropped 7; count of bases not matched to a gene: 5. The CDR3 here is CASSQRGRQPQHF. The CDR3, as DNA: TGTGCCAGCAGTCAGAGGGGGCGGCAGCCCCAGCATTTT.

The V gene is TRBV2, the J gene TRBJ2-3, with D possibly matching TRBD2 (5 bases). Germline loops: CDR1 SNHLY, CDR2 FYNNEI. The CDR3 is 13 residues long. Deletions cut 9 bases from V and 7 bases from J, with 17 bases between. The CDR3 DNA follows: TGTGCCAGTGGAAGAGGAGGATCTAATACGCAGTATTTT. Its translation: CASGRGGSNTQYF.

A single count supports this clone. The same CDR3 also results from other DNA sequences found in this sample. The chain joins TRBV7-8 to TRBJ1-6, with TRBD1 matching over 7 bases. The CDR3 has 14 amino acids. Per the germline V gene, CDR1 is SGHVS and CDR2 is FQNEAQ. Trimming cost V 1 base and J 9 bases; bases outside gene matches: 3. The chain's CDR3 is CASSLETGFSPLHF. As DNA, the CDR3 is TGTGCCAGCAGCTTAGAGACAGGGTTTTCACCCCTCCACTTT.

The chain has TRBV27 and TRBJ1-5; the D is unclear. Germline V gives CDR1 MNHEY, CDR2 SMNVEV (reference sequence). Trimming pared 1 base from V and 0 bases from J, leaving 7 bases between. The CDR3 is 15 amino acids. Here the CDR3 reads CASSLWQRSNQPQHF. The CDR3 coding sequence is TGTGCCAGCAGTTTATGGCAGCGTAGCAATCAGCCCCAGCATTTT.

This chain connects TRBV3-1 (or the pseudogene TRBV3-2) to TRBJ2-7, with 9 bases lining up with TRBD1. V was pared by 3 bases and J by 7 bases, with 13 bases of the junction left unmatched. Germline assignment: CDR1 LGHDT and CDR2 YNNKEL (reference sequence). The CDR3 is made up of 16 amino acids. The CDR3 region has the DNA TGTGCCAGCAGCCAGCTGGGACAGGGCCCGACAGGGGAGCAGTACTTC. Translated: CASSQLGQGPTGEQYF.